The 9 T cell receptor beta chains below come from one sample, sequenced in a study of CD8 T cells in Susac syndrome. Random hexamers were used to reverse transcribe an amount of roughly 0.5 to 1 ug RNA. TCRdb analysed the immunoSEQ multiplex PCR reads with MiXCR anew, one entry per CDR3 protein. This table has around 200,000 distinct CDR3 sequences, 90% to 96% appearing once. The specimen was CD4+ T cells from PBMCs. Receptors were obtained from a human donor with multiple sclerosis.

The chain links TRBV4-2 to TRBJ2-3; D might be TRBD1 (6 bases). Germline lookup yields CDR1 LGHNA and CDR2 YNFKEQ. The CDR3 runs to 16 residues. Trimming removed 0 bases at V and 0 bases at J, with 10 bases between. CDR3 in amino acids: CASSQEGTRSTDTQYF. Here the CDR3 DNA reads TGTGCCAGCAGCCAAGAAGGGACACGAAGCACAGATACGCAGTATTTT.

The chain carries TRBV20-1 and TRBJ1-2; 7 bases are shared with TRBD1. The CDR3 is 13 residues long. Germline assignment: CDR1 DFQATT and CDR2 SNEGSKA (reference sequence). The V segment lost 5 bases and the J segment 7 bases; nucleotides outside the gene matches: 10. The CDR3 loop is CSAVRQGDSGYTF. CDR3 coding DNA: TGCAGTGCTGTAAGACAGGGAGATAGTGGCTACACCTTC.

In DNA form, the CDR3 reads TGTGCCAGCAGCCAAGAGGTGGGCCTCCAAGAGACCCAGTACTTC. Translating gives CASSQEVGLQETQYF. This chain links TRBV3-1 with TRBJ2-5; D not resolved. The CDR3 is made up of 15 amino acids. The V end lost 0 bases, the J end lost 1 base, and 9 bases lay between the germline ends. CDR1 and CDR2 (germline): LGHDT, YNNKEL (reference sequence).

Only one count was recorded for this clonotype. The V call is TRBV20-1, the J call TRBJ1-2, with TRBD1 matching 10 bases. From germline, CDR1 is DFQATT and CDR2 SNEGSKA (reference sequence). The CDR3 covers 11 residues. With 5 bases clipped from V and 8 bases from J, the junction kept 2 bases outside the gene matches. The CDR3 DNA is TGCAGTGCTCGGACAGGGGGGGGCTACACCTTC. Its protein product is CSARTGGGYTF.

The chain combines TRBV20-1 with TRBJ2-5; D may be TRBD1 or TRBD2 (5 bases each). V was cut by 3 bases and J by 9 bases, with 14 bases left in between. The CDR3 has 12 residues. Germline-derived CDR1 and CDR2 are DFQATT and SNEGSKA (reference sequence). The DNA for the CDR3 is TGCAGTGCTAGCGAGGGGCCGGAGGCCCAGTACTTC. Protein product: CSASEGPEAQYF.

J is TRBJ1-1 and V is TRBV4-1; tentatively, D is TRBD1 (5 bases). V shed 0 bases and J shed 2 bases, with 10 bases lying between them. This CDR3 is built from 15 residues. Germline V gene sequence: CDR1 MGHRA, CDR2 YSYEKL. The CDR3 DNA follows: TGCGCCAGCAGCCAAGATGTTGGGGGAAACACTGAAGCTTTCTTT. Its translation: CASSQDVGGNTEAFF.

This clonotype was seen a handful of times. The chain is built from TRBV27 and TRBJ2-6, with D uncertain. The CDR3 extends over 15 amino acids. Germline assignment: CDR1 MNHEY and CDR2 SMNVEV (reference sequence). V lost 4 bases to trimming and J lost 0 bases, with 7 bases between them. The CDR3 loop reads CASSSRSSGANVLTF. The CDR3 region has the DNA TGTGCCAGCAGTTCTAGATCCTCTGGGGCCAACGTCCTGACTTTC.

The chain couples TRBV10-3 to TRBJ1-1; D is uncertain. With 0 bases removed from V and 1 base from J, the gap between germline ends came to 12 bases. CDR1 is ENHRY and CDR2 is SYGVKD in the germline V gene. This CDR3 region has 16 residues. The CDR3 loop reads CAISESGLRENTEAFF. CDR3 in DNA: TGTGCCATCAGTGAGTCAGGACTAAGGGAGAACACTGAAGCTTTCTTT.

The gene calls are TRBV6-2 or TRBV6-3 and TRBJ2-5; the D is unclear. The V end lost 5 bases, the J end lost 1 base, and 17 bases lay between the germline ends. The CDR3 sequence is 16 residues long. Germline CDR1 reads MNHEY; CDR2 reads SVGEGT. The CDR3 here is CASSPLRRDFQETQYF. The CDR3 DNA is TGTGCCAGCAGTCCGCTACGAAGGGATTTCCAAGAGACCCAGTACTTC.